This entry concerns a single T cell receptor (beta chain). The antigen this receptor binds is unknown. Base qualities were left out, and no much larger clone turns up one base away. The sample is drawn from a study of vaccination and CD4 T cells after COVID-19 (dated by TCRdb to 2022 to 2024). For context, the study as a whole: Every convalescent patient had a positive nasal swab PCR test for SARS-CoV-2, with mild disease in about nine patients and severe disease in one. In the convalescent cohort there were six males and four females, among whom were two Hispanic individuals, seven Caucasians, two Asians and one multiracial person. Participants received two doses of either the Pfizer-BioNTech BNT162b2 vaccine (n=8) or the Moderna mRNA-1273 vaccine (n=2). Post-COVID blood samples from convalescent patients were collected a median of around 110 days after diagnosis, with a range of about 30 to 170 days. The time from the second vaccine dose to post-vaccine blood sampling had a median of 72 days and ranged from roughly 12 to 241 days. Culture stimuli were overlapping spike peptide pools from SARS-CoV-2 and from the common cold coronaviruses HCoV-NL63, HCoV-OC43 and HCoV-229E. Control cultures received a CEFX viral epitope pool as the positive control, an HIV-1 Nef peptide pool as the negative control, or no peptide. In some eleven COVID-19 convalescent patients and a handful of infection-naive healthy vaccine recipients, researchers compared the spike-specific CD4+ TCR repertoire from before mRNA vaccination with the repertoire from after. Overall study outcomes, separate from this receptor: Only a relatively small number of convalescent patients were included in the study, and early timepoints following natural infection were not analyzed. The median count of SARS-CoV-2-reactive clonotypes went up from 21 after infection to about 41 after vaccination, although the change was not significant. In convalescent patients, a median around 83% of post-vaccine SARS-CoV-2-reactive clones were detected only after vaccination, and vaccine-specific priming was suggested by this finding. Of the vaccine-specific clones in convalescent patients, 304 of 307, or nearly all, reacted only to SARS-CoV-2 spike and did not cross-react with common cold coronaviruses.

Sequences MNHNS (CDR1) and SASEGT (CDR2) are obtained from the germline V gene. Trimming removed 5 bases from V and 1 base from J; the gene matches leave 7 bases unexplained. There are 17 amino acids in the CDR3, from cysteine to phenylalanine inclusive. Left in the record is the CDR3 DNA by itself, 51 bases read in frame from the first base. The library was generated by PCR. At the Johns Hopkins FTIC core, DNA from the cultured CD4+ T cells underwent TCR sequencing with the Oncomine TCR Beta short-read assay. The QIAamp micro DNA kit was used to extract genomic DNA from the cultured CD4+ T cells. Oncomine TCR Beta libraries from cultured CD4+ T cells were pooled with unique dual indexes and sequenced on an Illumina iSeq 100. Regarding the original processing steps: Non-productive sequences were filtered out, and CDR3s that did not start with C, did not end with F or W, or were shorter than 7 amino acids were discarded. Antigen-specific clonotypes were identified using the MANAFEST web application through comparison of peptide-stimulated wells with reference and other culture wells. For a clone to be called positive, the clone needed an FDR below 0.05, an odds ratio above 5, and a productive frequency above 0.1% in at least two of three replicate wells. A clonotype was classed as cross-reactive if the clonotype showed significant expansion both in SARS-CoV-2 spike wells and in at least one common cold coronavirus spike condition. CDR3 homology was assessed with Levenshtein distances (stringdist) and unrooted phylogenetic trees (ape) in R version 3.6.1. TCRdb reprocessed the public reads (quality trimming at Q25 with fastp, clone calling with MiXCR) and kept in-frame beta chains. CDR3 protein sequences are deduplicated, and each keeps its most common genes and DNA. It is TCRdb's table, rather than the study itself, that gives the V and J calls and clone size. The table for this sample lists approximately 15,000 distinct CDR3 sequences; roughly 28% of them were counted only once. About 15% of the sample lies in the top ten.

In light of the paper, this sample's treatment or condition label describes: roughly 11-day PBMC culture with coronavirus spike peptide pools or control peptides (ViraFEST assay). The ViraFEST assay, used in the study, expanded antigen-specific T cells with peptide pools and then identified the expanded clonotypes through TCR sequencing. The convalescent patients' positive SARS-CoV-2 PCR tests fell between March and December 2020, which was before the Alpha, Beta and Delta variants emerged in the United States. PBMCs were cultured at 1.5 million to 2 million per well in IMDM supplemented with 5% human AB serum and 8 to 10 IU/ml IL-2, with approximately 9.2 ug/ml peptide pools added. Half of the culture medium was replaced with fresh IL-2-containing medium on days 3 and 7. After approximately eleven days of culture, CD4+ T cells were isolated by negative selection using the EasySep CD4+ T cell isolation kit. Ficoll-Paque Plus gradient centrifugation was used to isolate PBMCs from whole blood, and the isolated PBMCs were then either used fresh or cryopreserved at -140C. Triplicate wells were generally used for each culture condition.

Recombination linked TRBV6-1 to TRBJ2-5; 13 nucleotides in the junction match TRBD2. This TCR came from a human donor with COVID-19. The sequenced sample consisted of cultured CD4+ T cells from blood. Read as DNA, the sequence is TGTGCCAGCAGTCCCGGACTAGCGGGGGCCTTCCAAGAGACCCAGTACTTC. Its translation is CASSPGLAGAFQETQYF.